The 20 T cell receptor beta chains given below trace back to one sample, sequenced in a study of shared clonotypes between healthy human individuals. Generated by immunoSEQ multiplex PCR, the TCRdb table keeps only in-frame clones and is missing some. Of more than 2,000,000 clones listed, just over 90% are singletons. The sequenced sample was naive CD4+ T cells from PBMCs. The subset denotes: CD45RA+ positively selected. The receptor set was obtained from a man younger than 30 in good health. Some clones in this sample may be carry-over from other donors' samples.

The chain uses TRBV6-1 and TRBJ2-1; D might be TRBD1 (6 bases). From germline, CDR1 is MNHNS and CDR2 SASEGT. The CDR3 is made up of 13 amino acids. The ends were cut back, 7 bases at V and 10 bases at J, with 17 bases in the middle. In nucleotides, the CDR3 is TGTGCCAGCACCCTGAAGGGGGACACAGAGCAGTTCTTC. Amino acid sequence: CASTLKGDTEQFF.

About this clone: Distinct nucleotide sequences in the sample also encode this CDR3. The CDR3: CASSLGQGGTEAFF. The CDR3 coding sequence is TGTGCCAGCTCCCTCGGACAGGGCGGCACTGAAGCTTTCTTT. V is TRBV18 and J is TRBJ1-1; 8 nucleotides agree with TRBD1. The trim removed 6 bases at V and 4 bases at J, leaving 7 bases unmatched. This CDR3 is built from 14 residues. Germline assignment: CDR1 KGHSH and CDR2 LQKENI.

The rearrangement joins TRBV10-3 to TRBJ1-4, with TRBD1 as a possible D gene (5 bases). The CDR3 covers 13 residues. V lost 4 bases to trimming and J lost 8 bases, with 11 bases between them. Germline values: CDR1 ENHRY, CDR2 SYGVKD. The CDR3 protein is CAISGRGIEKLFF. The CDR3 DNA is TGTGCCATCAGTGGACGGGGCATCGAAAAACTGTTTTTT.

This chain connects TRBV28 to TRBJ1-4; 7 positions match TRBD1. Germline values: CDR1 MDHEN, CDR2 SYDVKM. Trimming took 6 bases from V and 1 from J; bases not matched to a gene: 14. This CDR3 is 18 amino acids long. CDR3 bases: TGTGCCAGCAGCCCGCTGACAGGGAGGCGAGGAACTAATGAAAAACTGTTTTTT. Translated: CASSPLTGRRGTNEKLFF. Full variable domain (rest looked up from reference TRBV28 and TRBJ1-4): DVKVTQSSRYLVKRTGEKVFLECVQDMDHENMFWYRQDPGLGLRLIYFSYDVKMKEKGDIPEGYSVSREKKERFSLILESASTNQTSMYLCASSPLTGRRGTNEKLFFGSGTQLSVL.

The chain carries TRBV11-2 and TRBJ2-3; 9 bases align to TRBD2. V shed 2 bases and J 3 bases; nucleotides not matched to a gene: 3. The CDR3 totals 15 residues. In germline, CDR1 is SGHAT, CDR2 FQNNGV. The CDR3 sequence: CASSLSLAGTDTQYF. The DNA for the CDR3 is TGTGCCAGCAGCTTAAGCCTAGCGGGAACAGATACGCAGTATTTT. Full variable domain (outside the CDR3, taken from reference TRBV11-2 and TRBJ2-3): EAGVAQSPRYKIIEKRQSVAFWCNPISGHATLYWYQQILGQGPKLLIQFQNNGVVDDSQLPKDRFSAERLKGVDSTLKIQPAKLEDSAVYLCASSLSLAGTDTQYFGPGTRLTVL.

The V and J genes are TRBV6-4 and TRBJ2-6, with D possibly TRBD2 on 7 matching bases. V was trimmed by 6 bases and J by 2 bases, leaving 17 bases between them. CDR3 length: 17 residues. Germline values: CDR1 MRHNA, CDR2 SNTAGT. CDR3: CASSRVGGAAGANVLTF. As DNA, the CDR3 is TGTGCCAGCAGCCGCGTGGGGGGGGCGGCTGGGGCCAACGTCCTGACTTTC.

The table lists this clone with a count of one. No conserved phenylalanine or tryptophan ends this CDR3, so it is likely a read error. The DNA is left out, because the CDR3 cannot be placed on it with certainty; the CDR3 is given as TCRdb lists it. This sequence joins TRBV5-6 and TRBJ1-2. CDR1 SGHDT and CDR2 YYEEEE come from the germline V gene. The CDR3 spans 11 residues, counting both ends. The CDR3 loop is CASSLRQENML.

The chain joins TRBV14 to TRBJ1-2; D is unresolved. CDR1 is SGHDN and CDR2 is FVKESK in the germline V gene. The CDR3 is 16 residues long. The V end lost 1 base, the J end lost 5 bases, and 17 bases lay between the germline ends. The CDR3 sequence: CASSQGYGGITYGYTF. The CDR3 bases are TGTGCCAGCAGCCAAGGCTACGGAGGAATTACTTATGGCTACACCTTC.

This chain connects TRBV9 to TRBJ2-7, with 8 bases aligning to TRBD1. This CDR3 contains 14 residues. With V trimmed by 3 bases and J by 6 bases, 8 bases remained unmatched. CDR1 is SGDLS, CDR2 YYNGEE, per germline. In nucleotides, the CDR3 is TGTGCCAGCAGCGCAGGGGGCGCCGGGCTCGAGCAGTACTTC. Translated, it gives CASSAGGAGLEQYF. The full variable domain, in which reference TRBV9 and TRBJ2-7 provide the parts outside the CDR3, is DSGVTQTPKHLITATGQRVTLRCSPRSGDLSVYWYQQSLDQGLQFLIQYYNGEERAKGNILERFSAQQFPDLHSELNLSSLELGDSALYFCASSAGGAGLEQYFGPGTRLTVT.

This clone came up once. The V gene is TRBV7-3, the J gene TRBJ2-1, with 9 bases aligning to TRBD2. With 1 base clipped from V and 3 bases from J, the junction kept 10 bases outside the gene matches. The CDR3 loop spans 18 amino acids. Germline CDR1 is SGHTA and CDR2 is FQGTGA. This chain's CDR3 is CASSLMSVASGNYNEQFF. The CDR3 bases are TGTGCCAGCAGCTTAATGAGTGTGGCTAGCGGGAACTACAATGAGCAGTTCTTC. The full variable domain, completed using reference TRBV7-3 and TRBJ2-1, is GAGVSQTPSNKVTEKGKYVELRCDPISGHTALYWYRQSLGQGPEFLIYFQGTGAADDSGLPNDRFFAVRPEGSVSTLKIQRTERGDSAVYLCASSLMSVASGNYNEQFFGPGTRLTVL.

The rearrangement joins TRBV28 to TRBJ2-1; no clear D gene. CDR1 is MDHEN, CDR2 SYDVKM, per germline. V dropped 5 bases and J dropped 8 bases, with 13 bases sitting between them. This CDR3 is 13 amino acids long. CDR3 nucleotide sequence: TGTGCCAGCAGTCACCCCGTTGCTCATGAGCAGTTCTTC. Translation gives CASSHPVAHEQFF. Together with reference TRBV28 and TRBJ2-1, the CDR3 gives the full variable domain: DVKVTQSSRYLVKRTGEKVFLECVQDMDHENMFWYRQDPGLGLRLIYFSYDVKMKEKGDIPEGYSVSREKKERFSLILESASTNQTSMYLCASSHPVAHEQFFGPGTRLTVL.

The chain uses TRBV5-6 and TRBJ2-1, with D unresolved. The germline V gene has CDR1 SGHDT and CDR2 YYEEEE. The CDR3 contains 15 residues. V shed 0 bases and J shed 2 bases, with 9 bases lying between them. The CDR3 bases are TGTGCCAGCAGCTTGGTAATAGCTGCCTACAATGAGCAGTTCTTC. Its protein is CASSLVIAAYNEQFF.

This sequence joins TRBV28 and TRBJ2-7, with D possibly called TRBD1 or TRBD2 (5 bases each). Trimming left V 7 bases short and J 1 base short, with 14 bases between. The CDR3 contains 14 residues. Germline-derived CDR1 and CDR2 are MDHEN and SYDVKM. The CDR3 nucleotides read TGTGCCAGCACCTCGGTGGGGGTATCCTACGAGCAGTACTTC. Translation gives CASTSVGVSYEQYF.

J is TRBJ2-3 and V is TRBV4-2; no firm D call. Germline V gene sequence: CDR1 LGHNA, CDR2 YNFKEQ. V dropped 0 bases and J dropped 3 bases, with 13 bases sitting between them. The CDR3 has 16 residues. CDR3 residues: CASSQDVYYRTDTQYF. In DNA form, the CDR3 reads TGTGCCAGCAGCCAAGATGTGTACTACCGTACAGATACGCAGTATTTT.

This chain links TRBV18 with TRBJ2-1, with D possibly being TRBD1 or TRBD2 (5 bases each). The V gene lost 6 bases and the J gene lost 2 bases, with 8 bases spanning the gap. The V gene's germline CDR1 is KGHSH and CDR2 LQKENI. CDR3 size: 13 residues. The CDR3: CASSRDPYNEQFF. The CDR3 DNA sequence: TGTGCCAGCTCCAGGGACCCCTACAATGAGCAGTTCTTC.

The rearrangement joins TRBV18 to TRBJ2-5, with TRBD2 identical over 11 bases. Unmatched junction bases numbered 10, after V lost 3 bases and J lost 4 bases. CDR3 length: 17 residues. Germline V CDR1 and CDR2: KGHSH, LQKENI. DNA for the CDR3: TGTGCCAGCTCACCGTTCATACTAGCGGGAGAAAGAGAGACCCAGTACTTC. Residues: CASSPFILAGERETQYF.

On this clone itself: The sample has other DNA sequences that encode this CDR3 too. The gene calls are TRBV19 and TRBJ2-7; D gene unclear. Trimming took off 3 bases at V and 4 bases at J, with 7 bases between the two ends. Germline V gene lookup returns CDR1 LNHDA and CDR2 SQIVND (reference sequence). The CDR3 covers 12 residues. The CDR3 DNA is TGTGCCAGTAGTATCTCGGATTACGAGCAGTACTTC. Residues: CASSISDYEQYF.

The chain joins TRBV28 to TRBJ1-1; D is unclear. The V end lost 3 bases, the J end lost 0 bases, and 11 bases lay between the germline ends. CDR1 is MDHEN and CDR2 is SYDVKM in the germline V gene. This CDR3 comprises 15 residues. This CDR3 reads CASSLLGNLNTEAFF. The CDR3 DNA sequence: TGTGCCAGCAGTTTGTTGGGGAACTTGAACACTGAAGCTTTCTTT.

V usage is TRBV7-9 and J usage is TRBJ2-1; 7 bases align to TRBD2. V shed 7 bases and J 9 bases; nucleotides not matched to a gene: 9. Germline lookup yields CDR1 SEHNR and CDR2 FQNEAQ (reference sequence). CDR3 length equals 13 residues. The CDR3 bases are TGTGCCAGCAACTATAAGCGGGACGGTGAGCAGTTCTTC. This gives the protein CASNYKRDGEQFF.

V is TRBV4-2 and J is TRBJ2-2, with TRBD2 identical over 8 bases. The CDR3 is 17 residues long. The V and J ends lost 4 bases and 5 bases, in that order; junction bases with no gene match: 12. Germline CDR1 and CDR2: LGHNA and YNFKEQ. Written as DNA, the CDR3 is TGTGCCAGCAGCCCCTTAACAGGGCGGGAGGTAACCGGGGAGCTGTTTTTT. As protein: CASSPLTGREVTGELFF.